This TCR beta chain is drawn from a study of blood T cells in healthy people across ages. This clonotype was seen a few times. Using a J-beta primer mix together with a sample-barcoded 5' primer, a second PCR was run for roughly 7 to 11 cycles. TCRdb reprocessed the 5' RACE reads with MiXCR, giving one entry per CDR3 protein. The profile covers about 1.1 million distinct CDR3 sequences, with roughly two fifths appearing a single time and around 14% taken by the ten largest. The CDR3 runs to 15 residues. The germline V gene encodes CDR1 SGHRS and CDR2 YFSETQ. Trimming removed 5 bases at V and 10 bases at J, with 19 bases between.

V and J are TRBV5-1 and TRBJ1-6, with D perhaps matching TRBD1 (5 bases). Sequences were obtained from blood. This clonotype was obtained from a young man in good health. CDR3 loop: CASRPIGGVESPLHF. The DNA of the CDR3 is TGCGCCAGCAGGCCTATAGGAGGGGTGGAATCACCCCTCCACTTT.